The 9 T cell receptor beta chains below come from one sample, sequenced in a study of T and B cells in COVID-19 patients. BIOMED2 TRB-A/B primer pools were used in multiplex TRB PCR. TCRdb itself ran the multiplex PCR reads through MiXCR, one entry per CDR3 protein. The sample includes about 3,300 distinct CDR3 sequences, 21% of them seen just once. Each TRB amplification used roughly 240-550 ng of genomic DNA from blood. Specimen: blood. The source of these receptors is a human donor with active COVID-19.

The genes are TRBV4-1 and TRBJ2-5; D not certain. This CDR3 has 13 residues. Trimming removed 1 base from V and 5 bases from J, with 8 bases in between. Germline V gene lookup returns CDR1 MGHRA and CDR2 YSYEKL. The CDR3 nucleotides read TGCGCCAGCAGCCAAGCCCCGAGGGAGACCCAGTACTTC. This encodes CASSQAPRETQYF.

This clonotype was found once. This sequence joins TRBV11-3 and TRBJ2-7; 9 nucleotides line up with TRBD2. This CDR3 is 13 amino acids long. Germline CDR1 SGHNT, CDR2 YENEEA. The trim removed 10 bases at V and 4 bases at J, leaving 8 bases unmatched. The CDR3 loop reads CAIVPRGGYEQYF. Written as DNA, the CDR3 is TGTGCCATCGTGCCGCGGGGGGGGTACGAGCAGTACTTC.

A remark on this clonotype: Possible read error: a much larger clone is one base away. This chain uses TRBV6-5 with TRBJ1-1; D gene uncertain. This CDR3 comprises 13 residues. V was shortened by 6 bases and J by 2 bases, with 10 bases between the two germline ends. Germline V lookup: CDR1 MNHEY, CDR2 SVGAGI. The CDR3 sequence is CASRPGRNTEAFF. For the CDR3, the DNA is TGTGCCAGCAGGCCGGGCCGAAACACTGAAGCTTTCTTT.

This clonotype is labeled medium-sized (0.01 to 0.1%). This chain connects TRBV6-5 to TRBJ2-2, with 11 nucleotides matching TRBD1. The V gene's germline CDR1 is MNHEY and CDR2 SVGAGI. This CDR3 region has 18 residues. J gave up 4 bases and V 2 bases, and 9 bases lay outside the gene matches. DNA for the CDR3: TGTGCCAGCAGTTACCCCCCCCCCGGGACAGGGGGCACCGGGGAGCTGTTTTTT. Protein product: CASSYPPPGTGGTGELFF.

This chain connects TRBV7-9 to TRBJ2-1; 9 nucleotides agree with TRBD2. The germline V gene has CDR1 SEHNR and CDR2 FQNEAQ (reference sequence). The CDR3 extends over 15 amino acids. V was pared by 2 bases and J by 4 bases, with 3 bases of the junction left unmatched. CDR3 sequence reads: CASSLTTSGYNEQFF. For the CDR3, the DNA is TGTGCCAGCAGCTTAACCACTAGCGGGTACAATGAGCAGTTCTTC.

The J gene is TRBJ1-5, the V gene TRBV12-3 or TRBV12-4; D remains ambiguous. The CDR3 has 14 residues. V lost 3 bases and J 1 base, leaving 7 bases between the germline ends. In nucleotides, the CDR3 is TGTGCCAGCAGTTTTACGGTAAGCAATCAGCCCCAGCATTTT. Translating gives CASSFTVSNQPQHF.

This clonotype has only a few counts. The chain uses TRBV19 and TRBJ1-2; 11 nucleotides match TRBD1. The CDR3 totals 19 residues. Germline CDR1 is LNHDA and CDR2 is SQIVND (reference sequence). Trimming cost V 5 bases and J 4 bases; bases outside gene matches: 18. The CDR3 loop reads CASSLQRPGQGVLSYGYTF. Written as DNA, the CDR3 is TGTGCCAGTAGTCTCCAAAGGCCGGGACAGGGGGTTCTTAGCTATGGCTACACCTTC.

This clonotype is labeled as medium-sized (0.01 to 0.1%). This chain connects TRBV6-5 to TRBJ1-2; the match to TRBD1 covers 9 bases. The CDR3 is made up of 15 amino acids. The germline gives CDR1 MNHEY, CDR2 SVGAGI. V lost 0 bases, J lost 4 bases, and 3 bases stayed unmatched. CDR3 DNA: TGTGCCAGCAGTTACTCAGTGACAGGGGGCTATGGCTACACCTTC. Protein product: CASSYSVTGGYGYTF.

Sample share makes this clonotype medium-sized. V usage is TRBV5-4 and J usage is TRBJ2-1, with TRBD1 as a possible D gene (6 bases). CDR1 and CDR2 from the germline V gene are SGHNT and YYREEE (reference sequence). The CDR3 runs to 14 residues. The V end was cut by 1 base, the J end by 5 bases, with 10 bases between. The chain's CDR3 is CASSLTGSDNEQFF. CDR3 DNA: TGTGCCAGCAGCTTGACAGGGTCCGACAATGAGCAGTTCTTC.